What follows describes a single TCR beta chain. This record comes from a study of CD8+ T cells in alopecia areata. Described treatment: oral pan-JAK inhibitor, 5-10 mg twice daily. Following RNA extraction, reverse transcription yielded cDNA that acted as the sequencing template. The data were produced by immunoSEQ multiplex PCR, yet TCRdb's version contains in-frame clones alone and is incomplete. This table has 100,000 to 140,000 clones, 80% to 85% appearing once. This CDR3 spans 14 amino acids. In germline, CDR1 is MNHEY, CDR2 SMNVEV (reference sequence). Trimming cost V 4 bases and J 4 bases; bases outside gene matches: 4.

Here the sequenced sample was CD8+ T cells sorted from blood, taken at week 24, from a patient treated with tofacitinib. The TCR sequence derives from a human donor with alopecia areata. The J gene is TRBJ1-1, the V gene TRBV27, with 9 bases fitting TRBD1. This CDR3 reads CASSWGQGFTEAFF. The CDR3 DNA is TGTGCCAGCAGTTGGGGACAGGGATTCACTGAAGCTTTCTTT.